This T cell receptor (beta chain) came from a study of T cell repertoires in cytomegalovirus infection. Study-wide results and limits: What dominated the ex vivo response were HLA-C-restricted CMV-specific TCR beta clonotypes.

This clonotype was found a few times. The antigen remains unidentified. In TCRdb, the reads were re-called with MiXCR into one record per CDR3 protein. Of roughly 500,000 distinct CDR3 sequences in the sample, about 11% were seen once. The sequencing sample was made of PBMCs. This receptor was obtained from a human donor in good health (CMV status not recorded). Some clones in this sample may be carry-over from other donors' samples.

For the CDR3, the DNA is TGTGCCAGCAGTTGGGTAGCGGGAGGGCCCTACGAGCAGTACTTC. Its protein is CASSWVAGGPYEQYF. This rearrangement joins TRBV28 to TRBJ2-7, with 11 bases that match TRBD2. CDR3 size: 15 residues. From germline, CDR1 is MDHEN and CDR2 SYDVKM. V shed 4 bases, J shed 2 bases, and the junction held 4 bases outside the gene matches.